This entry describes one TCR beta chain. The antigen this receptor binds is unknown. No much larger clone exists at a distance of one base, and base qualities are not known. V has 8 bases trimmed and J has 3 bases trimmed; junction bases matching no gene number 2. From cysteine to phenylalanine, the CDR3 is 13 amino acids long. The entry retains the CDR3 DNA only, 39 bases that are in frame from base 1. Via the germline V gene, CDR1 is SNHLY and CDR2 FYNNEI. The method behind the library was the immunoSEQ multiplex PCR assay. For the multiplex PCR, a mixture combining 60 forward primers for TCR Vbeta segments and 13 reverse primers for TCR Jbeta segments was used. The CDR3 region of rearranged TCR beta genes was amplified from genomic DNA with a multiplex PCR assay. The amplified TCR beta libraries were sequenced on the Illumina HiSeq System as 87-base-pair reads. The original pipeline was this. A later analysis counted about 80 million unique TCR beta chains across the 666 repertoires, and roughly 10 million of these chains were shared by at least two donors. Raw reads were error-corrected and collapsed into unique sequences by a nearest-neighbor algorithm in which closely related sequences were merged to remove PCR and sequencing errors. Alignment of CDR3 sequences to IMGT reference sequences was used to assign V, D and J gene segments. For a sequence to be retained, a match of at least six nucleotides to both a V gene segment and a J gene segment was required. A rearrangement was called productive if the CDR3 had no stop codons and remained in frame with V and J, and every other rearrangement was called non-productive. Following IMGT convention, CDR3 was defined as the stretch from the second conserved V-encoded cysteine to the conserved J-encoded phenylalanine. The earlier analysis of a few hundred of the donors excluded any sequence lacking an unambiguous match to a single V gene segment. In an earlier analysis of a few hundred of the donors, V segments were called functional above 56.7% productive rearrangements and were called segregating when the between-donor standard deviation exceeded 5%. A statistical classification framework was built to diagnose cytomegalovirus status from the catalog of TCR beta chain sequences. A later analysis assigned V and J genes by comparing TCR nucleotide sequences with IMGT/GENE-DB human TR gene sequences. Using the TCRdist pipeline, a later analysis assigned CDR3 sequences along with most-parsimonious VDJ recombination scenarios. In a later analysis, each TCR beta chain was defined by its CDR3 amino acid sequence together with its V-gene family, and reads lacking a unique V-gene family were excluded. To address suspected cross-contamination and a sequencing artifact, a later analysis removed approximately 590 highly shared, low-generation-probability nucleotide sequences. For each public chain, a later analysis derived a clonal expansion index from normalized ranks of inferred template counts within each repertoire. In a later analysis, generation probabilities were computed using a VDJ recombination model fitted to out-of-frame rearrangements, and the results were checked against IGoR. In a later analysis, hypergeometric tests were used to score TCR-TCR, TCR-HLA and TCR-CMV co-occurrence, with a repertoire-size bias correction applied to TCR pairs. False discovery rates were estimated in a later analysis by permuting HLA or CMV assignments 20 times. In a later analysis, co-occurring TCRs were grouped with DBSCAN, and TCRdist sequence similarity was added when clustering was performed within HLA-allele-positive subsets. Repertoires with fewer than 30,000 or more than 120,000 public chains were left out of co-occurrence clustering, as were four to six repertoires with anomalous nucleotide sharing. TCRdb provides this immuneACCESS table in a form limited to in-frame rearrangements. Some clones are lacking; in checked studies, under half of them reflect an unresolved V gene, and why the rest are absent is not known. The V and J calls and the clone size are those of that table, but D and trimming were determined from the DNA. This sample gives 130,000 to 150,000 clones in total; less than 90% of them show up just once. In total, the top ten clones hold roughly 2.5% of the sample.

The cohort comprised fewer than 750 healthy bone marrow donors. Cohort members were all nominally healthy when sampled, although unrecorded immune exposures were likely present. The donor tested CMV seronegative and was one of the 352 seronegative cohort members. A peripheral blood sample was collected from each donor, and TCR beta sequencing was performed on peripheral blood mononuclear cells. Genomic DNA was extracted from the blood cell samples with the Qiagen DNeasy Blood Extraction Kit. This record belongs to a study of cytomegalovirus exposure and HLA in healthy donors (dated by TCRdb to about 2017). For the wider study: An earlier analysis of approximately 640 of the donors reported approximately 270 Gb of sequence data and about 100 million unique TCR beta sequences from 150 million to 200 million T cells. The later analysis used no new phenotypic data to find candidate immune exposures, relying instead on TCR beta sequences and their occurrence across donors. HLA typing covered class I and class II loci at four-digit resolution. An earlier analysis of some 600 of the donors applied high-throughput TCR beta sequencing to assess whether each TCR beta V gene segment acted as functional or pseudogenic. A later analysis re-examined previously published TCR beta repertoires from roughly 720 donors and added high-resolution HLA genotyping to investigate patterns of TCR occurrence. The number of donors typed differed by locus, with roughly 629-640 for A, B, C, DRB1 and DQB1, roughly 520 for DQA1, 600 to 610 for DPA1, and around 450 for DPB1. Of the roughly 400 genotyped donors, 65% to 90% were placed in the genetic ancestry cluster associated with self-reported Caucasian donors. The study aimed to test whether cataloging public T cell receptors could reveal signatures of past pathogen exposure. About five DR-DQ haplotypes were treated as single units for association and clustering because of strong linkage in the cohort. An early release that covered some 640 HLA-typed donors contained around 330 gigabases of sequencing data and around 80 million unique TCR sequences. Along with the 666-subject first cohort, a separate validation cohort of some 130 different subjects was used. Donor age, sex, ethnicity and CMV serostatus were collected together with the repertoire data. All discovery cohort repertoires had been generated on a single sequencing platform. To predict cytomegalovirus infection status, the study combined high-throughput TCR immunosequencing, statistical association of individual TCRs with disease status, and machine learning. The T cell repertoires of some 670 subjects were profiled by immunosequencing and related to cytomegalovirus serostatus. In a later genetic analysis, genome-wide SNP genotypes for about three fifths of the roughly 670 donors were used, and that subset was treated as a discovery cohort. Across about 370 genotyped donors of the cohort, an average of about 240,000 unique TCR beta nucleotide sequences per donor were sequenced, and around 20% of those sequences were non-productive.

Summary of the overall study and its limitations: In a later analysis, TCR association rates were found to vary across HLA loci, with the most associated TCRs seen for DRB1 alleles and the fewest for HLA-C alleles. A further reported finding was that TCR beta sequences accurately predicted the HLA-A and HLA-B alleles for most subjects in the first cohort. When HLA alleles, especially DR and DQ, strongly co-occurred, TCR associations were difficult to assign to individual alleles. Some IMGT-functional V segments, including TRBV6-2 and TRBV6-3, could not be told apart with the 87-base-pair reads, so those segments were excluded. Most TCR sequences were observed very rarely across donors, whereas some public TCRs were present in many individuals. In an earlier analysis of around 600 of the donors, most TCR beta V segments were observed in productive rearrangements about 87% or about 30% of the time, broadly matching IMGT annotations. Because counts were too low, about 18 rarely observed V segments, including chromosome 9 orphons, were left out of the earlier analysis of some 600 of the donors. Presence/absence analyses assumed roughly uniform sequencing depth across donors, an assumption that may not hold. A later genetic analysis reported fewer N-insertions in productive TCRs among donors in an Asian-associated ancestry cluster than the roughly 620-donor mean. Linkage disequilibrium might explain the correlated functional status among segregating V segments, but an unknown experimental factor could not be excluded. The authors suggested that the approach could potentially be generalized to other disease states and immunological phenotypes. Cytomegalovirus status was reported to be diagnosed by the classifier with high specificity and sensitivity in both the original and validation cohorts. A few of the identified cytomegalovirus-associated TCR beta chains were confirmed in vitro to be specific for cytomegalovirus antigens. Because HLA typing was unavailable for some donors at each locus, only the typed subset was used in association tests. A cluster of highly shared sequence variants was judged likely to be a technical artifact of the sequencing pipeline. Most CMV-associated TCR beta chains appeared to be HLA-restricted in a later analysis, and the HLA associations seemed to be driven largely by CMV exposure. Immune exposure information for the cohort was limited to CMV serostatus. In a later analysis, HLA-associated TCR beta chains were found to be more clonally expanded and to have lower generation probabilities than equally common non-associated chains. At a false discovery rate of 0.05, a later analysis linked around 17,000 TCR beta sequences to specific HLA alleles. Several of the top co-occurrence clusters appeared to be linked to parvovirus B19, influenza, CMV and Epstein-Barr virus, according to a later analysis. In the study, about 150 TCR beta chains were listed as associated with cytomegalovirus. The cohort was sequenced for TCR beta chains only, and without alpha or paired-chain data the features that could be detected were limited. V-gene and J-gene trimming of TCR beta chains was associated with a missense DCLRE1C variant in a later genetic analysis, and the association was replicated in an independent cohort.

The chain links TRBV2 with TRBJ2-5; a stretch of 11 junction bases matches TRBD1. Input material: PBMCs. This receptor was obtained from a boy aged 2 to 10 in good health and CMV-seronegative. In nucleotide form, the sequence is TGTGCCAGCCGGGACAGGGGGAAAGAGACCCAGTACTTC. Translation gives CASRDRGKETQYF.